This T cell receptor (beta chain) was retrieved from a study of cytomegalovirus exposure and HLA in healthy donors. Study-wide results and caveats: About 87% or about 30% of the time was how often most TCR beta V segments were productive, according to an earlier analysis. With later analysis, a missense DCLRE1C variant became linked to TCR beta V- and J-gene trimming. In a later analysis, at a false discovery rate of 0.05, roughly 17,000 TCR beta sequences were associated with HLA alleles. Later analysis showed most CMV-associated TCR beta chains appearing HLA-restricted.

Concerning this clone: Antigen: not known.

The PCR employed 60 Vbeta primers together with 13 Jbeta primers. The method was immunoSEQ multiplex PCR; TCRdb's version includes in-frame clones alone and lacks a portion of them. Seen here are some 140,000 clones, approximately 80% observed once, and the top ten hold over 5%. Germline CDR1 is SNHLY and CDR2 is FYNNEI. CDR3 length equals 15 residues. V was shortened by 3 bases and J by 4 bases, with 12 bases between the two germline ends. The TCR originated in a woman aged 40 to 50 in good health and CMV-seropositive. Sequenced material: PBMCs. This chain links TRBV2 with TRBJ2-2, with D maybe TRBD1 (6 bases). The CDR3 loop reads CASSDQGLGTGELFF. In DNA, the CDR3 is TGTGCCAGCAGTGACCAGGGGTTGGGCACCGGGGAGCTGTTTTTT.